These 7 T cell receptor beta chains were all obtained from the same sample, sequenced in a study of control samples from healthy donors and cancer patients. Method: immunoSEQ multiplex PCR; TCRdb's copy keeps in-frame clones and lacks some. Of around 180,000 clones listed, approximately 86% are singletons. The sequencing input was blood. The receptor source for this set is a woman in her twenties or thirties in good health.

This chain uses TRBV2 with TRBJ2-7, with unresolved D. Germline V lookup: CDR1 SNHLY, CDR2 FYNNEI. Deletions cut 3 bases from V and 0 bases from J, with 12 bases between. The CDR3 is 15 amino acids. CDR3 residues: CASSDFDISSYEQYF. CDR3 in DNA: TGTGCCAGCAGTGACTTTGACATTTCCTCCTACGAGCAGTACTTC.

The rearrangement links TRBV5-6 to TRBJ2-7; TRBD1 agrees at 10 bases. Per germline, CDR1 SGHDT and CDR2 YYEEEE. There are 17 residues in the CDR3. V was clipped by 3 bases and J by 1 base; unmatched bases: 10. The CDR3 DNA is TGTGCCAGCAGCTGTGATGGCCGGGACAGGGGATCCTACGAGCAGTACTTC. Translated: CASSCDGRDRGSYEQYF. Using reference TRBV5-6 and TRBJ2-7 for the parts outside the CDR3, the full variable domain is DAGVTQSPTHLIKTRGQQVTLRCSPKSGHDTVSWYQQALGQGPQFIFQYYEEEERQRGNFPDRFSGHQFPNYSSELNVNALLLGDSALYLCASSCDGRDRGSYEQYFGPGTRLTVT.

This clone was seen more than once but under ten times. This chain connects TRBV7-9 to TRBJ2-3; D may match TRBD1 or TRBD2 (6 bases each). Germline assignment: CDR1 SEHNR and CDR2 FQNEAQ (reference sequence). Trimming took off 0 bases at V and 2 bases at J, with 9 bases between the two ends. The CDR3 runs to 15 residues. Written as DNA, the CDR3 is TGTGCCAGCAGCTTAGCGGGGGGCGTCACAGATACGCAGTATTTT. Translation gives CASSLAGGVTDTQYF.

The V call is TRBV5-1, the J call TRBJ1-1; D call uncertain. V was cut by 5 bases and J by 1 base, with 3 bases left in between. The CDR3 sequence is 11 residues long. Germline loops: CDR1 SGHRS, CDR2 YFSETQ. The CDR3 sequence: CASSQNTEAFF. The CDR3 DNA is TGCGCCAGCAGTCAGAACACTGAAGCTTTCTTT.

The rearrangement uses TRBV30 and TRBJ1-5; D is perhaps TRBD1 (6 bases). Germline CDR1 reads GTSNPN; CDR2 reads SVGIG (reference sequence). Trimming cost V 1 base and J 2 bases, with 6 bases left between them. The CDR3 runs to 13 residues. CDR3 amino acids: CAWSEGGNQPQHF. DNA for the CDR3: TGTGCCTGGAGTGAGGGGGGCAATCAGCCCCAGCATTTT.

This chain links TRBV5-4 with TRBJ2-2; perhaps D is TRBD1 or TRBD2 (5 bases each). The CDR3 totals 16 residues. V was shortened by 1 base and J by 3 bases, with 13 bases between the two germline ends. Germline loops: CDR1 SGHNT, CDR2 YYREEE (reference sequence). The CDR3 sequence is CASSLFQGSDTGELFF. The CDR3 coding sequence is TGTGCCAGCAGCTTGTTTCAGGGTAGCGACACCGGGGAGCTGTTTTTT. Combining the CDR3 with reference TRBV5-4 and TRBJ2-2 gives the whole variable domain ETGVTQSPTHLIKTRGQQVTLRCSSQSGHNTVSWYQQALGQGPQFIFQYYREEENGRGNFPPRFSGLQFPNYSSELNVNALELDDSALYLCASSLFQGSDTGELFFGEGSRLTVL.

The chain is built from TRBV15 and TRBJ2-3, with 8 bases identical to TRBD2. The J segment lost 2 bases and the V segment lost 5 bases, leaving 9 bases of the junction unmatched. Germline V gene lookup returns CDR1 LNHNV and CDR2 YYDKDF (reference sequence). This CDR3 has 16 amino acids. CDR3 in DNA: TGTGCCACCAGCTTCCCCGGGGGGGCGAACACAGATACGCAGTATTTT. It translates to CATSFPGGANTDTQYF.